Each of the 24 T cell receptor beta chains below was sequenced from the same sample in a study of shared clonotypes between healthy human individuals. TCRdb's table, derived via immunoSEQ multiplex PCR, lists solely in-frame clones and lacks some. Here the sample spans 2 million to 3 million clones, over 85% being singletons. Material: naive CD4+ T cells sorted from blood. As for subset: CD45RA+ positively selected. These receptors originate from a man aged 18 to 30 in good health.

The chain recombines TRBV5-1 with TRBJ2-3; 10 bases are a match to TRBD2. The ends lost 7 bases at V and 3 bases at J; junction bases unmatched: 5. This CDR3 region has 14 residues. CDR1 and CDR2 (germline): SGHRS, YFSETQ. The CDR3 region has the DNA TGCGCCAGCGGTACTAGCGGGAATACAGATACGCAGTATTTT. Translation gives CASGTSGNTDTQYF.

The chain combines TRBV5-8 with TRBJ1-4; 8 bases line up with TRBD1. This CDR3 comprises 16 residues. CDR1 and CDR2 (germline): SGHTS, YDEGEE. V lost 4 bases and J lost 8; bases outside the gene matches: 13. This chain's CDR3 is CASSARTGSVGEKLFF. CDR3 bases: TGTGCCAGCAGCGCCCGGACAGGGTCGGTCGGCGAAAAACTGTTTTTT.

The chain recombines TRBV10-2 with TRBJ1-6; D remains unclear. In germline, CDR1 is WSHSY, CDR2 SAAADI. CDR3 length equals 18 residues. Trimming left V 4 bases short and J 1 base short, with 17 bases between. CDR3 nucleotides: TGCGCCAGCAGTGGACCCCAAAACCCAACTTCCTATAATTCACCCCTCCACTTT. It encodes CASSGPQNPTSYNSPLHF.

The rearrangement joins TRBV7-2 to TRBJ2-7, with a weak D call TRBD2 (6 bases). This CDR3 comprises 15 residues. V was clipped by 2 bases and J by 3 bases, with 14 bases between them. Germline lookup yields CDR1 SGHTA and CDR2 FQGNSA. The CDR3 loop reads CASSLSGTYDYEQYF. CDR3 nucleotide sequence: TGTGCCAGCAGCTTATCCGGGACTTACGACTACGAGCAGTACTTC. The entire variable domain, with the rest obtained from reference TRBV7-2 and TRBJ2-7, is as follows: GAGVSQSPSNKVTEKGKDVELRCDPISGHTALYWYRQSLGQGLEFLIYFQGNSAPDKSGLPSDRFSAERTGGSVSTLTIQRTQQEDSAVYLCASSLSGTYDYEQYFGPGTRLTVT.

J is TRBJ1-2 and V is TRBV30, with D uncertain. This CDR3 region has 13 residues. Germline CDR1 GTSNPN, CDR2 SVGIG (reference sequence). Trimming stripped 2 bases from V and 1 base from J, with 8 bases between. This chain's CDR3 is CAWSYAGNYGYTF. The CDR3 DNA is TGTGCCTGGAGTTATGCGGGTAACTATGGCTACACCTTC.

With regard to this clone: The same CDR3 arises from other DNA sequences in this sample as well. This CDR3 reads CASSDGTSGGQETQYF. The CDR3 nucleotides are TGCGCCAGCAGCGACGGGACTAGCGGGGGGCAAGAGACCCAGTACTTC. The chain combines TRBV10-1 with TRBJ2-5, with 15 bases identical to TRBD2. The CDR3 contains 16 residues. The junction had 4 bases not matched to a gene; V was cut back by 6 bases and J by 2 bases. The germline gives CDR1 WNHNN, CDR2 SYGVQD (reference sequence).

The chain uses TRBV19 and TRBJ2-4; 8 nucleotides line up with TRBD2. V was pared by 0 bases and J by 1 base, with 5 bases of the junction left unmatched. Germline CDR1 is LNHDA and CDR2 is SQIVND (reference sequence). This CDR3 contains 17 residues. The CDR3 nucleotides read TGTGCCAGTAGTATAGAGGCGGGGGGATTGGCCAAAAACATTCAGTACTTC. Translating gives CASSIEAGGLAKNIQYF.

This chain links TRBV10-3 with TRBJ2-7, with 7 bases matching TRBD2. The trim removed 6 bases at V and 3 bases at J, leaving 17 bases unmatched. CDR3 size: 17 residues. Germline V CDR1 and CDR2: ENHRY, SYGVKD. The CDR3, as DNA: TGTGCCATCAGCTCAGGTATCGGAGCGGGGCCAGTCTACGAGCAGTACTTC. The encoded protein is CAISSGIGAGPVYEQYF.

The chain uses TRBV30 and TRBJ2-3; D possibly corresponds to TRBD1 (5 bases). CDR3 length equals 15 residues. V was shortened by 0 bases and J by 0 bases, with 10 bases between the two germline ends. Germline assignment: CDR1 GTSNPN and CDR2 SVGIG (reference sequence). The CDR3 nucleotides are TGTGCCTGGAGTGTAGGGCAGGGTAGCACAGATACGCAGTATTTT. Translation: CAWSVGQGSTDTQYF.

V gene TRBV10-3 combines with J gene TRBJ2-1, with 11 nucleotides matching TRBD2. The CDR3 runs to 18 residues. Germline values: CDR1 ENHRY, CDR2 SYGVKD. V gave up 7 bases and J gave up 0 bases; unmatched junction bases: 11. CDR3 region: CAINSGLAVASSYNEQFF. In nucleotides, the CDR3 is TGTGCCATCAACTCGGGACTAGCGGTTGCTAGCTCCTACAATGAGCAGTTCTTC.

This sequence joins TRBV28 and TRBJ1-5; 7 bases fit TRBD1. Germline V lookup: CDR1 MDHEN, CDR2 SYDVKM. There are 15 residues in the CDR3. The J segment lost 7 bases and the V segment lost 7 bases, leaving 13 bases of the junction unmatched. The CDR3 loop reads CASILSQGGRQPQHF. CDR3 in DNA: TGTGCCAGCATCCTCTCGCAGGGGGGTAGACAGCCCCAGCATTTT.

The chain has TRBV7-9 and TRBJ2-4; perhaps TRBD1 as D (7 bases). V was trimmed by 2 bases and J by 0 bases, leaving 14 bases between them. The CDR3 has 17 amino acids. Germline V gene lookup returns CDR1 SEHNR and CDR2 FQNEAQ (reference sequence). CDR3 DNA: TGTGCCAGCAGCTTACGAACGGGGGACAGAGCCAAAAACATTCAGTACTTC. As protein: CASSLRTGDRAKNIQYF. The variable domain in full, completed from reference TRBV7-9 and TRBJ2-4, reads DTGVSQNPRHKITKRGQNVTFRCDPISEHNRLYWYRQTLGQGPEFLTYFQNEAQLEKSRLLSDRFSAERPKGSFSTLEIQRTEQGDSAMYLCASSLRTGDRAKNIQYFGAGTRLSVL.

The chain uses TRBV30 and TRBJ2-2; D might be TRBD1 (6 bases). Between the trimmed V and J ends, which lost 5 bases and 1 base, there was a span of 8 bases. Germline V gene data show CDR1 as GTSNPN and CDR2 as SVGIG (reference sequence). The CDR3 runs to 13 residues. The CDR3 protein is CAWGGQNTGELFF. Written as DNA, the CDR3 is TGTGCCTGGGGGGGCCAGAACACCGGGGAGCTGTTTTTT.

The chain employs TRBV6-1 and TRBJ2-3; D may be TRBD1 or TRBD2 (5 bases each). Trimming removed 2 bases at V and 8 bases at J, with 8 bases between. The CDR3 contains 12 residues. Germline CDR1 MNHNS, CDR2 SASEGT. The CDR3 here is CASSERDRTQYF. CDR3 bases: TGTGCCAGCAGTGAACGGGACCGTACGCAGTATTTT.

This clone was seen just once. The genes are TRBV4-3 and TRBJ2-2; tentatively, D is TRBD1 or TRBD2 (5 bases each). The CDR3 runs 13 residues. The ends were cut back, 3 bases at V and 7 bases at J, with 9 bases in the middle. From germline, CDR1 is LGHNA and CDR2 YSLEER. CDR3 nucleotide sequence: TGCGCCAGCAGCCAGGGGGTCTTCGGGGAGCTGTTTTTT. It specifies CASSQGVFGELFF.

The chain joins TRBV4-3 to TRBJ2-3, with 11 nucleotides matching TRBD2. The CDR3 is made up of 17 amino acids. The junction had 5 bases not matched to a gene; V was cut back by 0 bases and J by 3 bases. CDR1 is LGHNA, CDR2 YSLEER, per germline. In DNA form, the CDR3 reads TGCGCCAGCAGCCAAGACGTAGCGGGAGGGATGACAGATACGCAGTATTTT. This gives the protein CASSQDVAGGMTDTQYF.

The CDR3 DNA sequence: TGTGCCAGCAGCTTTACCGGGGTTGAGCAGTTCTTC. Amino acids: CASSFTGVEQFF. This sequence joins TRBV9 and TRBJ2-1, with D possibly matching TRBD2 (5 bases). Germline CDR1 and CDR2: SGDLS and YYNGEE. Trimming left V 4 bases short and J 9 bases short, with 11 bases between. CDR3 length: 12 residues.

The V call is TRBV7-8, the J call TRBJ2-5; the D is unclear. Matching the DNA end better, TRBJ2-7 makes the J call doubtful. The CDR3 totals 13 residues. Per germline, CDR1 SGHVS and CDR2 FQNEAQ. This CDR3 is CASSQSGSYEQYF. The CDR3, as DNA: TGTGCCAGCAGCCAATCAGGCTCCTACGAGCAGTACTTC.

Remarks on this clone: The same CDR3 is also encoded by other DNA sequences in this sample. V usage is TRBV5-1 and J usage is TRBJ1-1; TRBD1 matches at 12 bases. This CDR3 is built from 14 residues. After removal of 3 bases from V and 4 bases from J, the junction contained 1 base not matched to a gene. Germline V gives CDR1 SGHRS, CDR2 YFSETQ. Written as DNA, the CDR3 is TGCGCCAGCAGCTCGGGACAGGGGGCCACTGAAGCTTTCTTT. Amino acids: CASSSGQGATEAFF.

The V call is TRBV29-1, the J call TRBJ1-1, with D hard to call. There are 14 residues in the CDR3. V was trimmed by 2 bases and J by 0 bases, leaving 10 bases between them. Germline-derived CDR1 and CDR2 are SQVTM and ANQGSEA. In nucleotides, the CDR3 is TGCAGCGTTGAAAATAACGGACTGAACACTGAAGCTTTCTTT. Amino acids: CSVENNGLNTEAFF.

The chain uses TRBV30 and TRBJ1-3; D is unclear. V lost 0 bases, J lost 4 bases, and 25 bases lay in between. This CDR3 has 19 residues. Per germline, CDR1 GTSNPN and CDR2 SVGIG (reference sequence). The DNA for the CDR3 is TGTGCCTGGAGTGTACCGTGGGAGGACGGCCACCTGGGAGGAAACACCATATATTTT. It specifies CAWSVPWEDGHLGGNTIYF.

This chain connects TRBV4-2 to TRBJ1-1, with D maybe TRBD1 (5 bases). This CDR3 region has 14 residues. Trimming removed 4 bases from V and 1 base from J, with 10 bases in between. Germline-derived CDR1 and CDR2 are LGHNA and YNFKEQ. The CDR3 nucleotides are TGTGCCAGCAGCCCGGGGGACGGGAACACTGAAGCTTTCTTT. Protein: CASSPGDGNTEAFF.

The chain combines TRBV5-8 with TRBJ2-7; perhaps TRBD2 as D (5 bases). The CDR3 sequence is 15 residues long. Germline V lookup: CDR1 SGHTS, CDR2 YDEGEE. The V end lost 4 bases, the J end lost 6 bases, and 20 bases lay between the germline ends. The CDR3 here is CASSVASGLFGEQYF. Written as DNA, the CDR3 is TGTGCCAGCAGCGTGGCGAGCGGACTCTTTGGCGAGCAGTACTTC.

The V call is TRBV10-3, the J call TRBJ2-6; D remains unclear. Per germline, CDR1 ENHRY and CDR2 SYGVKD. Trimming took 10 bases from V and 0 from J, leaving 4 bases between them. This CDR3 has 12 residues. CDR3 in amino acids: CATSSGANVLTF. CDR3 DNA sequence: TGTGCCACCTCCTCTGGGGCCAACGTCCTGACTTTC.